The 19 T cell receptor beta chains given below trace back to one sample, sequenced in a study of shared clonotypes between healthy human individuals. Sequenced by immunoSEQ multiplex PCR; TCRdb stores in-frame clones only, minus some. Of approximately 1,500,000 clones in the sample, roughly 96% were seen once. Material: naive CD4+ T cells sorted from blood. Subset defined: CD45RA+ positively selected. These receptors all stem from a man younger than 45 in good health.

The chain couples TRBV2 to TRBJ2-7, with D possibly matching TRBD2 (6 bases). Germline V lookup: CDR1 SNHLY, CDR2 FYNNEI. The CDR3 consists of 12 residues. The V and J ends lost 6 bases and 5 bases respectively, with 11 bases between them. CDR3 residues: CASSRLVNEQYF. For the CDR3, the DNA is TGTGCCAGCAGCAGACTAGTGAACGAGCAGTACTTC. The whole variable domain, remainder taken from reference TRBV2 and TRBJ2-7, is EPEVTQTPSHQVTQMGQEVILRCVPISNHLYFYWYRQILGQKVEFLVSFYNNEISEKSEIFDDQFSVERPDGSNFTLKIRSTKLEDSAMYFCASSRLVNEQYFGPGTRLTVT.

The rearrangement joins TRBV7-2 to TRBJ1-5; D is unclear. The CDR3 runs to 15 residues. The germline V gene has CDR1 SGHTA and CDR2 FQGNSA. The V end was cut by 1 base, the J end by 0 bases, with 7 bases between. The CDR3 nucleotides read TGTGCCAGCAGCTTAGGAGGGTTTAGCAATCAGCCCCAGCATTTT. It specifies CASSLGGFSNQPQHF.

Concerning this clone: The sample carries other DNA sequences with the same CDR3. The CDR3 DNA is TGTGCCAGCTCACCTACTCGGGCCTACAATGAGCAGTTCTTC. Protein product: CASSPTRAYNEQFF. V and J are TRBV18 and TRBJ2-1; the D is unclear. Germline CDR1 reads KGHSH; CDR2 reads LQKENI. This CDR3 has 14 amino acids. With 3 bases removed from V and 2 bases from J, the gap between germline ends came to 8 bases.

The V gene is TRBV2, the J gene TRBJ1-2; D is undetermined. Per the germline V gene, CDR1 is SNHLY and CDR2 is FYNNEI. The CDR3 runs to 12 residues. Trimming removed 5 bases at V and 4 bases at J, with 8 bases between. The CDR3 DNA reads as TGTGCCAGCAGTCCCGGTGTCTATGGCTACACCTTC. The encoded protein is CASSPGVYGYTF.

The chain is built from TRBV18 and TRBJ2-3, with D perhaps assigned TRBD1 or TRBD2 (6 bases each). Trimming left V 5 bases short and J 1 base short, with 16 bases between. The CDR3 consists of 16 residues. Germline V lookup: CDR1 KGHSH, CDR2 LQKENI. This CDR3 reads CASSAHSRGGTDTQYF. The CDR3 DNA reads TGTGCCAGCTCAGCACACTCTAGGGGGGGCACAGATACGCAGTATTTT.

This sequence joins TRBV6-1 and TRBJ2-7; D gene uncertain. V shed 5 bases and J shed 5 bases, with 16 bases lying between them. CDR3 length: 14 amino acids. Germline V gene sequence: CDR1 MNHNS, CDR2 SASEGT. The chain's CDR3 is CASSRQASLNEQYF. In DNA form, the CDR3 reads TGTGCCAGCAGTCGGCAGGCGTCCCTAAACGAGCAGTACTTC.

Note on this clone: The same CDR3 can be traced to other DNA sequences in this sample. CDR3 nucleotide sequence: TGTGCCAGCAGTTTTAGTAGCAATCAGCCCCAGCATTTT. Residues: CASSFSSNQPQHF. The chain combines TRBV27 with TRBJ1-5, with D hard to call. Germline-derived CDR1 and CDR2 are MNHEY and SMNVEV (reference sequence). This CDR3 contains 13 residues. V dropped 3 bases and J dropped 0 bases, with 3 bases sitting between them.

J is TRBJ2-3 and V is TRBV7-6, with TRBD2 matching over 11 bases. J lost 4 bases, V lost 8 bases, and 8 bases had no gene match. Germline V lookup: CDR1 SGHVS, CDR2 FNYEAQ. The CDR3 runs to 15 residues. CDR3 region: CASGRLAGLSDTQYF. The CDR3 region has the DNA TGTGCCAGCGGCAGACTAGCGGGACTCTCAGATACGCAGTATTTT.

The chain recombines TRBV5-1 with TRBJ1-1; D call uncertain. This CDR3 has 13 amino acids. The V gene lost 4 bases and the J gene lost 5 bases, with 12 bases spanning the gap. The germline V gene encodes CDR1 SGHRS and CDR2 YFSETQ. In nucleotides, the CDR3 is TGCGCCAGCAGCCCTTGGGAGGGAACTGAAGCTTTCTTT. Its protein product is CASSPWEGTEAFF.

This sequence joins TRBV4-3 and TRBJ2-7, with D tentatively TRBD1 (6 bases). Germline V CDR1 and CDR2: LGHNA, YSLEER. V lost 0 bases, J lost 6 bases, and 15 bases lay in between. This CDR3 has 15 amino acids. The CDR3 nucleotides read TGCGCCAGCAGCCAAGATTCCGGGACACGGTTCGAGCAGTACTTC. This encodes CASSQDSGTRFEQYF.

The chain recombines TRBV15 with TRBJ2-1; no clear D gene. The CDR3 spans 15 residues. Trimming took 1 base from V and 8 from J, leaving 15 bases between them. CDR1 LNHNV and CDR2 YYDKDF come from the germline V gene (reference sequence). The CDR3 region is CATSRGQAGLDEQFF. The CDR3 coding sequence is TGTGCCACCAGCAGAGGTCAGGCAGGCTTGGATGAGCAGTTCTTC.

The chain joins TRBV10-1 to TRBJ2-7; 8 bases line up with TRBD1. The ends lost 6 bases at V and 6 bases at J; junction bases unmatched: 7. The CDR3 has 13 residues. Germline V gene sequence: CDR1 WNHNN, CDR2 SYGVQD (reference sequence). The CDR3 region is CASSGQGFSEQYF. CDR3 DNA sequence: TGCGCCAGCAGCGGACAGGGTTTCTCCGAGCAGTACTTC.

V and J are TRBV6-6 and TRBJ2-7, with 10 bases that match TRBD2. CDR1 is MNHNY and CDR2 is SVGAGI in the germline V gene (reference sequence). The CDR3 spans 16 residues. J lost 0 bases, V lost 5 bases, and 7 bases had no gene match. CDR3 sequence: CASSPELAGVSYEQYF. In nucleotides, the CDR3 is TGTGCCAGCAGTCCCGAGCTAGCGGGGGTCTCCTACGAGCAGTACTTC.

This chain joins TRBV5-5 and TRBJ2-7; D might be TRBD1 or TRBD2, each matching 5 bases. CDR3 length equals 15 residues. Trimming pared 1 base from V and 0 bases from J, leaving 11 bases between. Germline V gene data show CDR1 as SGHKS and CDR2 as YYEKEE (reference sequence). The CDR3 loop reads CASSLIPGRSYEQYF. The CDR3 nucleotides read TGTGCCAGCAGCTTGATTCCGGGACGCTCCTACGAGCAGTACTTC.

The chain joins TRBV6-6 to TRBJ1-5; no clear D gene. Per germline, CDR1 MNHNY and CDR2 SVGAGI (reference sequence). Trimming stripped 2 bases from V and 10 bases from J, with 12 bases between. The CDR3 runs to 13 residues. The CDR3 DNA follows: TGTGCCAGCAGTTACGACGGGATACGACCCCAGCATTTT. It translates to CASSYDGIRPQHF.

This clone was found once. This CDR3 is also generated by other DNA sequences in the sample. This chain uses TRBV18 with TRBJ2-7; no clear D. Trimming shortened V by 2 bases and J by 3 bases, and 8 bases separated the two germline ends. This CDR3 comprises 13 residues. Germline-derived CDR1 and CDR2 are KGHSH and LQKENI. The CDR3 reads CASSPGTGYEQYF. CDR3 nucleotide sequence: TGTGCCAGCTCACCAGGTACGGGCTACGAGCAGTACTTC. The whole variable domain, filled in from reference TRBV18 and TRBJ2-7, reads NAGVMQNPRHLVRRRGQEARLRCSPMKGHSHVYWYRQLPEEGLKFMVYLQKENIIDESGMPKERFSAEFPKEGPSILRIQQVVRGDSAAYFCASSPGTGYEQYFGPGTRLTVT.

The V call is TRBV4-3, the J call TRBJ2-1, with 7 bases fitting TRBD1. Germline assignment: CDR1 LGHNA and CDR2 YSLEER. With 0 bases clipped from V and 8 bases from J, the junction kept 7 bases outside the gene matches. This CDR3 is 15 amino acids long. The CDR3 DNA is TGCGCCAGCAGCCAAGATGGGGGCCAGGGGGATGAGCAGTTCTTC. It specifies CASSQDGGQGDEQFF.

The rearrangement links TRBV15 to TRBJ2-3, with 10 bases matching TRBD2. CDR1 LNHNV and CDR2 YYDKDF come from the germline V gene (reference sequence). After removal of 5 bases from V and 6 bases from J, the junction contained 20 bases not matched to a gene. This CDR3 is 19 amino acids long. This CDR3 is CATSPRRQALAGVWDTQYF. As DNA, the CDR3 is TGTGCCACCAGCCCCCGGAGACAGGCGCTAGCGGGAGTTTGGGATACGCAGTATTTT.

This clone was counted a single time. V usage is TRBV28 and J usage is TRBJ1-5; TRBD1 agrees at 7 bases. Germline V gene lookup returns CDR1 MDHEN and CDR2 SYDVKM. This CDR3 region has 17 residues. The ends lost 6 bases at V and 11 bases at J; junction bases unmatched: 22. In DNA, the CDR3 is TGTGCCAGCAGGCCCGTATCCGGGGACAGCGCGGGGCGGGCCCAGCATTTT. Its translation: CASRPVSGDSAGRAQHF.